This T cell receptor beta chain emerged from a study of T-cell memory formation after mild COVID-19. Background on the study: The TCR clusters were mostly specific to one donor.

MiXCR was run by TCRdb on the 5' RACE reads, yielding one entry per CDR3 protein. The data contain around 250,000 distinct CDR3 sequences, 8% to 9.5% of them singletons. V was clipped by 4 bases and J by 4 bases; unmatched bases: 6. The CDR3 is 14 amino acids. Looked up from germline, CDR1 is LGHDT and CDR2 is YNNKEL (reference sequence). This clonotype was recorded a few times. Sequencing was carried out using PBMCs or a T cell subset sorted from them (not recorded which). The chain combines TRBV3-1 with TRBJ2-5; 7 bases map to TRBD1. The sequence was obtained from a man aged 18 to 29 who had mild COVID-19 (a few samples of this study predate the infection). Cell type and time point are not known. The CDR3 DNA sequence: TGTGCCAGCAGCCCGACAGGGCGTAGAGAGACCCAGTACTTC. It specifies CASSPTGRRETQYF.